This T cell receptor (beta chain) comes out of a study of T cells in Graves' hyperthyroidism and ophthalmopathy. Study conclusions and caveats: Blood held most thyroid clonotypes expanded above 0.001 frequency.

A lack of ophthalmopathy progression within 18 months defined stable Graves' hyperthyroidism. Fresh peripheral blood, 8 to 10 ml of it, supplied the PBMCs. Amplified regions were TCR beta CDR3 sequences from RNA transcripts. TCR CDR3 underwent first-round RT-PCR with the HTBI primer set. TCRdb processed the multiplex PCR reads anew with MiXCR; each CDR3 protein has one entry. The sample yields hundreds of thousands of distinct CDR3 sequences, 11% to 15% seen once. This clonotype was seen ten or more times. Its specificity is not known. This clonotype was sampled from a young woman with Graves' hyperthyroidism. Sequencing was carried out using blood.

DNA for the CDR3: TGTGCCAGCGGGGACCGGTTGGACCACCCAGCTTTCTTT. It encodes CASGDRLDHPAFF. J is TRBJ1-1 and V is TRBV28; TRBD1 is a possible D gene (5 bases). V dropped 8 bases and J dropped 10 bases, with 20 bases sitting between them. Germline assignment: CDR1 MDHEN and CDR2 SYDVKM. This CDR3 spans 13 amino acids.